This T cell receptor beta chain stems from a study of T cell changes during pregnancy in multiple sclerosis. Measured with immunoSEQ multiplex PCR; TCRdb has only the in-frame clones, and not every one. Among about 28,000 clones listed, 75% to 90% were seen once. This CDR3 has 16 amino acids. V lost 3 bases and J lost 4; bases outside the gene matches: 11. CDR1 and CDR2 from the germline V gene are SGHRS and YFSETQ. The sequence was collected from a female donor in good health, enrolled as a control in a pregnancy study. The sequencing here drew on CD4+ T cells from peripheral blood mononuclear cells, taken in the first trimester of pregnancy. The chain couples TRBV5-1 to TRBJ2-7, with 9 bases fitting TRBD1. The CDR3 region has the DNA TGCGCCAGCAGCTGGGGGCCCGGGACAGGGACTTACGAGCAGTACTTC. This translates into CASSWGPGTGTYEQYF.